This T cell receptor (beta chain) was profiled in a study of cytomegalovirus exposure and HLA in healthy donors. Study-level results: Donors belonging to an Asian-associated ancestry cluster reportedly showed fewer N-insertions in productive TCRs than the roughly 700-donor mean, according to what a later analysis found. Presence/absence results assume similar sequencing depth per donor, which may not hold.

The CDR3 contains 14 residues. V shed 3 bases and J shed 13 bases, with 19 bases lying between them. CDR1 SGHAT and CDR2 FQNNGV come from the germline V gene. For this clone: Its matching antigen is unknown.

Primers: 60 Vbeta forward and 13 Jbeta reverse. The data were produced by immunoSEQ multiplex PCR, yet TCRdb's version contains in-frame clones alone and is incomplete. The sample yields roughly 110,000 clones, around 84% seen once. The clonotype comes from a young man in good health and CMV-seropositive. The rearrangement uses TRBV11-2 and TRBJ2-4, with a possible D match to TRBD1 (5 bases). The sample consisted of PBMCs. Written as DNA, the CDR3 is TGTGCCAGCAGCTTGGCCACGACAGCTCTCCACCAGTACTTC. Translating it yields CASSLATTALHQYF.